The clone carrying this T cell receptor (beta chain) occurred once. Its antigen is unidentified. This entry belongs to a study of CD8 T cells in ankylosing spondylitis. The study, taken as a whole, reports: Disease-linked clones were found to be CD8+ and relatively rare in peripheral blood. Seemingly distinctive of ankylosing spondylitis blood was a TCR beta motif formed by eight highly homologous variants. There was reportedly significant enrichment of clones that were disease-linked in matched ankylosing spondylitis synovial fluid.

V gave up 6 bases and J gave up 2 bases; unmatched junction bases: 7. CDR1 and CDR2 (germline): MNHEY, SVGAGI. The CDR3 extends over 16 amino acids. Construction of TCR beta libraries was performed using quantitative 5'-RACE with molecular barcodes. TCRdb re-derived calls from the 5' RACE reads in MiXCR, one entry per CDR3 protein. This sample has 150,000 to 200,000 distinct CDR3 sequences, with roughly 18% found just once. Sequenced material: blood, either unsorted or a sorted T cell fraction (not recorded which). The rearrangement uses TRBV6-5 and TRBJ2-2; TRBD1 agrees at 9 bases. The source of this sequence is a male donor under 30 with ankylosing spondylitis or in good health (not recorded which). The CDR3 nucleotides are TGTGCCAGCAGACCCGGGGGACAGGGTAACACCGGGGAGCTGTTTTTT. Its translation is CASRPGGQGNTGELFF.